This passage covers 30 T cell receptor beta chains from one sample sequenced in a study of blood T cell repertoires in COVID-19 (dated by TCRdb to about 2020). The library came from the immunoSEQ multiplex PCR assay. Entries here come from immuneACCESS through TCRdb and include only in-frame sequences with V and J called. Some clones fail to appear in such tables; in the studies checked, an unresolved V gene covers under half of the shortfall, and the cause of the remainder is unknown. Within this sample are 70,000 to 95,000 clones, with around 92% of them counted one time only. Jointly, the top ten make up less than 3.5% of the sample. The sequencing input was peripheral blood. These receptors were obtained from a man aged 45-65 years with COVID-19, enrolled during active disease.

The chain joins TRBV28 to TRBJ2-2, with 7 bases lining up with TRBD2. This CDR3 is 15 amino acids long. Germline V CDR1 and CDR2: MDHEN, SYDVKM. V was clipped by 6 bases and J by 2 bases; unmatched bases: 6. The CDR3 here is CASSLAGVNTGELFF. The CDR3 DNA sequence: TGTGCCAGCAGCTTGGCGGGGGTTAACACCGGGGAGCTGTTTTTT. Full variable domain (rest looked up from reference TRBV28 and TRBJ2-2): DVKVTQSSRYLVKRTGEKVFLECVQDMDHENMFWYRQDPGLGLRLIYFSYDVKMKEKGDIPEGYSVSREKKERFSLILESASTNQTSMYLCASSLAGVNTGELFFGEGSRLTVL.

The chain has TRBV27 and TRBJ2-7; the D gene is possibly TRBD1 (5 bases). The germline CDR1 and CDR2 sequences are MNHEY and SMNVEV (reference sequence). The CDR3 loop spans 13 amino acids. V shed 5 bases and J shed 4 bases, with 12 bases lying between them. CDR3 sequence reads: CASSLGRRYEQYF. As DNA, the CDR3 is TGTGCCAGCAGTCTGGGGCGGCGATACGAGCAGTACTTC.

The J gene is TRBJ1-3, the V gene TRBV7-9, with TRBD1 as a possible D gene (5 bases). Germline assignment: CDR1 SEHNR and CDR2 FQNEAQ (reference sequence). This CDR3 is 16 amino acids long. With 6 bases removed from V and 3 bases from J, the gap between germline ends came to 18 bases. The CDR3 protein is CASRNSVGRVGNTIYF. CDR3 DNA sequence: TGTGCCAGCAGAAACTCCGTGGGCAGGGTTGGAAACACCATATATTTT.

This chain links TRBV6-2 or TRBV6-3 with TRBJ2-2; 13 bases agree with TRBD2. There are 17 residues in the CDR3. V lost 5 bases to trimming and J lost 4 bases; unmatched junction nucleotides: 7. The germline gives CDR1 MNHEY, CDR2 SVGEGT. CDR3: CASSQTSGGAVTGELFF. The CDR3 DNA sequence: TGTGCCAGCAGTCAAACTAGCGGGGGGGCAGTCACCGGGGAGCTGTTTTTT.

In DNA form, the CDR3 reads TGCGCCAGCAGCCAAGTCCTGGGCAGCTCCTACGAGCAGTACTTC. This translates into CASSQVLGSSYEQYF. This rearrangement joins TRBV4-3 to TRBJ2-7; D unresolved. The CDR3 has 15 amino acids. Per germline, CDR1 LGHNA and CDR2 YSLEER. V shed 1 base and J shed 0 bases, with 10 bases lying between them.

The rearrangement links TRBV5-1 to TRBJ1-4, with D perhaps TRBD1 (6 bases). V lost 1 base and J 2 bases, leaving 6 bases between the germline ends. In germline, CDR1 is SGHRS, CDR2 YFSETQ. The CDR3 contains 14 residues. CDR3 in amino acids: CASSLTGTNEKLFF. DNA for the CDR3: TGCGCCAGCAGCTTGACAGGGACTAATGAAAAACTGTTTTTT. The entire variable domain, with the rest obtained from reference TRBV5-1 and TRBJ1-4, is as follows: KAGVTQTPRYLIKTRGQQVTLSCSPISGHRSVSWYQQTPGQGLQFLFEYFSETQRNKGNFPGRFSGRQFSNSRSEMNVSTLELGDSALYLCASSLTGTNEKLFFGSGTQLSVL.

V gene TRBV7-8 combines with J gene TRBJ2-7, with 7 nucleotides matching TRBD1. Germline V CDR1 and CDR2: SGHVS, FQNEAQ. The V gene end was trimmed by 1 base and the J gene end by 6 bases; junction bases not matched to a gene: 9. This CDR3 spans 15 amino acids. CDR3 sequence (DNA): TGTGCCAGCAGCTTAGTGCTGACAGGGTGGTCCGAGCAGTACTTC. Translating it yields CASSLVLTGWSEQYF.

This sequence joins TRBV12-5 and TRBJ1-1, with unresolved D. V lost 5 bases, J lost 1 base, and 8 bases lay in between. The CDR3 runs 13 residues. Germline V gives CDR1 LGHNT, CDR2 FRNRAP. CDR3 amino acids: CASGPGGNTEAFF. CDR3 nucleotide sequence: TGTGCTAGTGGTCCAGGTGGGAACACTGAAGCTTTCTTT.

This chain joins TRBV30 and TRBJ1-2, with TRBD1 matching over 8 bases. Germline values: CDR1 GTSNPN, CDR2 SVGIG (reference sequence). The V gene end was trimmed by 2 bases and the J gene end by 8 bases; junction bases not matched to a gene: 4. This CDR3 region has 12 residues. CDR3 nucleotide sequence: TGTGCCTGGAGTTGGACAGGGAGCGGCTACACCTTC. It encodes CAWSWTGSGYTF.

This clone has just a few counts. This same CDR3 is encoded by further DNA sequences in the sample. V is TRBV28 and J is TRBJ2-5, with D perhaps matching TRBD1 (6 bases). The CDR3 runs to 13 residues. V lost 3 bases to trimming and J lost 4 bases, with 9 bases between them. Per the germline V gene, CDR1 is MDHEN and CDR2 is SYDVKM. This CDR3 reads CASSFGGRETQYF. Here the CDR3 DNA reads TGTGCCAGCAGTTTTGGGGGCCGAGAGACCCAGTACTTC.

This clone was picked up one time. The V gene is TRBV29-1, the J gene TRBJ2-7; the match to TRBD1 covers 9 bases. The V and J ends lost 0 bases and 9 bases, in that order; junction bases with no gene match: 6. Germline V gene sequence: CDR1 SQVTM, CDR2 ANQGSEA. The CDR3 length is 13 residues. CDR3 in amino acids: CSVEDRQGDRQYF. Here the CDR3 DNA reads TGCAGCGTTGAAGATCGACAGGGGGACCGGCAGTACTTC.

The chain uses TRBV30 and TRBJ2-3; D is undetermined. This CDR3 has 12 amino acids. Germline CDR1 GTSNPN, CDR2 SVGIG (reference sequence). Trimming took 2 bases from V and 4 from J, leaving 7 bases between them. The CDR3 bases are TGTGCCTGGAGTCATGGGCCAGATACGCAGTATTTT. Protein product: CAWSHGPDTQYF.

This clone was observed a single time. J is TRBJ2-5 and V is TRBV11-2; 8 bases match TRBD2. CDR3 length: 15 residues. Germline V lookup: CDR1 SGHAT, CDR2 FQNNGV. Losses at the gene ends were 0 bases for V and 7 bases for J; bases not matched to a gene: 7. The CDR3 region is CASSLDPAGESTQYF. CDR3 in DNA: TGTGCCAGCAGCTTAGACCCAGCGGGGGAATCGACCCAGTACTTC.

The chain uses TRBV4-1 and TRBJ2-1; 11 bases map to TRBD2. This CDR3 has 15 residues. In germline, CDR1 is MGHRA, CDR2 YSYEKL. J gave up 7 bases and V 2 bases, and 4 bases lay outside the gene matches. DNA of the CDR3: TGCGCCAGCAGCCAACTAGCGGGGGGCGGTAATGAGCAGTTCTTC. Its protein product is CASSQLAGGGNEQFF.

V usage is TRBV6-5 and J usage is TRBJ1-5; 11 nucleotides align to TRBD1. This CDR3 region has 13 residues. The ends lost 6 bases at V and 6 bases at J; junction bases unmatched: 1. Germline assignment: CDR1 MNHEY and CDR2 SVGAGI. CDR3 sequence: CASSGTGGQPQHF. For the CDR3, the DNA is TGTGCCAGCAGCGGGACAGGGGGTCAGCCCCAGCATTTT.

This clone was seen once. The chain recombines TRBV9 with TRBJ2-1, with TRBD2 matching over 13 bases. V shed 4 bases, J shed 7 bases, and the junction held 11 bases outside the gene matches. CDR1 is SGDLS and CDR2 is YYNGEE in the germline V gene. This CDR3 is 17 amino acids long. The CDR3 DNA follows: TGTGCCAGCAGCCCACTAGCGGGGGGGCGATACAGTAATGAGCAGTTCTTC. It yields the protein CASSPLAGGRYSNEQFF.

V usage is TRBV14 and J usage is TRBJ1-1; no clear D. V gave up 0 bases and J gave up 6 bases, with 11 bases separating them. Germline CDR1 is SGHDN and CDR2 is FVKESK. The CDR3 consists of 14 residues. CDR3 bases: TGTGCCAGCAGCCAAGATAATTGGGCCCCTGAAGCTTTCTTT. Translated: CASSQDNWAPEAFF.

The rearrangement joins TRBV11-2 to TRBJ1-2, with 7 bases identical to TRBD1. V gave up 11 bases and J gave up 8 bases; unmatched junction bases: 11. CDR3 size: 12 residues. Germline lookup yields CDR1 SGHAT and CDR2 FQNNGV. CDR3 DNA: TGTGCCCTCCGTAGGGGGCTGGAGGGCTACACCTTC. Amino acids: CALRRGLEGYTF. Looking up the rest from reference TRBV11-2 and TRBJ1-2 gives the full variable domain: EAGVAQSPRYKIIEKRQSVAFWCNPISGHATLYWYQQILGQGPKLLIQFQNNGVVDDSQLPKDRFSAERLKGVDSTLKIQPAKLEDSAVYLCALRRGLEGYTFGSGTRLTVV.

CDR3 in DNA: TGTGCCAGCAGCCCTTACAGCAACTCCTACAATGAGCAGTTCTTC. This sequence encodes CASSPYSNSYNEQFF. The chain is built from TRBV7-9 and TRBJ2-1; D unresolved. CDR3 size: 15 residues. Germline values: CDR1 SEHNR, CDR2 FQNEAQ (reference sequence). V was pared by 5 bases and J by 0 bases, with 11 bases between.

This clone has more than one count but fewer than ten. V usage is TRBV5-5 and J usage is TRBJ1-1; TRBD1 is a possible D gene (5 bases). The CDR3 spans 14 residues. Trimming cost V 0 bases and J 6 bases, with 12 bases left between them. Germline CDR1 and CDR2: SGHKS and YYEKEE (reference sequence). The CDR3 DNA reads TGTGCCAGCAGCTTGGTTCCTAAGGGGTCTGAAGCTTTCTTT. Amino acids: CASSLVPKGSEAFF.

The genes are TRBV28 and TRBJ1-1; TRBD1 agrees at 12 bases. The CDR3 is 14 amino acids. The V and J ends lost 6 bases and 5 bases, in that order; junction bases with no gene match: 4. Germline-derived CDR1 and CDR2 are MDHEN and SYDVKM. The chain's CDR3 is CASRGTGGRTEAFF. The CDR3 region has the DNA TGTGCCAGCAGGGGGACAGGGGGCAGAACTGAAGCTTTCTTT.

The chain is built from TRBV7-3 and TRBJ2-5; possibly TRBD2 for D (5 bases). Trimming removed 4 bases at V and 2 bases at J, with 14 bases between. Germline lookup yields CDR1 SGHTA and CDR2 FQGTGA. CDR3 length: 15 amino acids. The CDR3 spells CASSSSGGGQETQYF. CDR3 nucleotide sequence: TGTGCCAGCAGCTCTTCAGGCGGAGGACAAGAGACCCAGTACTTC.

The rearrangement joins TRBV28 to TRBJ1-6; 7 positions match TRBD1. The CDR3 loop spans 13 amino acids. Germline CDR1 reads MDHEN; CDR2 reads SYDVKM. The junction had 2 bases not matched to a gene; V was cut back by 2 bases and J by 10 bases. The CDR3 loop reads CASSLPGGSPLHF. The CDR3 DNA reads TGTGCCAGCAGTTTACCAGGGGGATCACCCCTCCACTTT. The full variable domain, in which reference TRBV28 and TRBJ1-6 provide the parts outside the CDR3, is DVKVTQSSRYLVKRTGEKVFLECVQDMDHENMFWYRQDPGLGLRLIYFSYDVKMKEKGDIPEGYSVSREKKERFSLILESASTNQTSMYLCASSLPGGSPLHFGNGTRLTVT.

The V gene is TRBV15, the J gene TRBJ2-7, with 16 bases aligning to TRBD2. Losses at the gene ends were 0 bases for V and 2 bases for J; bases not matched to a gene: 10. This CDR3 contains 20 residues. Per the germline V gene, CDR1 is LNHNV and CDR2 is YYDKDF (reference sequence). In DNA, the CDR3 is TGTGCCACCAGCAGAGATCTGGGGACTAGCGGGGGGGCCGTACCCTACGAGCAGTACTTC. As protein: CATSRDLGTSGGAVPYEQYF. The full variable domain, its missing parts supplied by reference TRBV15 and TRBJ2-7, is DAMVIQNPRYQVTQFGKPVTLSCSQTLNHNVMYWYQQKSSQAPKLLFHYYDKDFNNEADTPDNFQSRRPNTSFCFLDIRSPGLGDTAMYLCATSRDLGTSGGAVPYEQYFGPGTRLTVT.

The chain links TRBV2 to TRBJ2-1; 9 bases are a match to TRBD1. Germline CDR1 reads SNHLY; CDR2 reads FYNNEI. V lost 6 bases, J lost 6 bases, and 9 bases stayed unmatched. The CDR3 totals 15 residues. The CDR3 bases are TGTGCCAGCAGGAGGATGGGGACAGGGTCCAATGAGCAGTTCTTC. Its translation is CASRRMGTGSNEQFF.

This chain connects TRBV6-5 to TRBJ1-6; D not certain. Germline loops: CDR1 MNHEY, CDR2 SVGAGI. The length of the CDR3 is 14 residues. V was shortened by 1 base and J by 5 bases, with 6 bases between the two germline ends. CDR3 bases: TGTGCCAGCAGTTACTACAGAAATAATTCACCCCTCCACTTT. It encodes CASSYYRNNSPLHF.

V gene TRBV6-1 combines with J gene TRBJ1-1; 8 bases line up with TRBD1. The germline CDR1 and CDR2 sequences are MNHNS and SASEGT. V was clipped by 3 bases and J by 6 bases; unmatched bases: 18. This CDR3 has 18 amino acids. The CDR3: CASSDIPRTGTSLAEAFF. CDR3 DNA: TGTGCCAGCAGTGATATTCCCCGGACAGGGACGAGCTTGGCTGAAGCTTTCTTT.

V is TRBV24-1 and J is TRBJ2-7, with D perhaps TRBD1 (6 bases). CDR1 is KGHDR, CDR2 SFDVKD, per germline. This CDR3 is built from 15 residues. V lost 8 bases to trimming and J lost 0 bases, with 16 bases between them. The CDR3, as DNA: TGTGCCACCACCGGAGATACAGGGAGCTCCTACGAGCAGTACTTC. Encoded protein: CATTGDTGSSYEQYF.

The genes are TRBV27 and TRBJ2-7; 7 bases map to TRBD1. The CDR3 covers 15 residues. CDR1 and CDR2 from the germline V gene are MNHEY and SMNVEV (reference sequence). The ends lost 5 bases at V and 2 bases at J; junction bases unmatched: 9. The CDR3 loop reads CASSIQTGPTYEQYF. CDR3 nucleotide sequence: TGTGCCAGCAGTATACAGACAGGGCCGACCTACGAGCAGTACTTC.

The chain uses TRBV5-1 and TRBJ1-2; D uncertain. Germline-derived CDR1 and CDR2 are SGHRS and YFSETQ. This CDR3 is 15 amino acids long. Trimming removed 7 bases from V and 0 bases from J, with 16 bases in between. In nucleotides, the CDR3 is TGCGCCAGCGGGGAGTTAGGGCCAACTAACTATGGCTACACCTTC. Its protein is CASGELGPTNYGYTF.